One sample yielded the 4 T cell receptor beta chains listed below, sequenced in a study of T cell repertoires in aging, cancer and after chemotherapy. Peripheral blood genomic DNA, not sorted cells or RNA, was the template. Multiplex touch-down PCR with TRB-A/B primers amplified rearranged V-D-J TRB sequences. TCRdb passed the multiplex PCR reads through MiXCR, listing each CDR3 protein once. The profile shows some 1,900 distinct CDR3 sequences, 21% of them singletons. Sequenced sample: blood. These receptors all come from a human donor with a blood cancer.

The table lists this clonotype with a few counts. The chain combines TRBV20-1 with TRBJ2-7; no reliable D call. The CDR3 spans 14 residues. Trimming left V 6 bases short and J 0 bases short, with 15 bases between. Germline CDR1 is DFQATT and CDR2 is SNEGSKA (reference sequence). In DNA form, the CDR3 reads TGCAGTGCACCGGACGTTGGGCCCTCCTACGAGCAGTACTTC. Protein sequence: CSAPDVGPSYEQYF.

This clonotype was picked up a small number of times. The gene calls are TRBV7-9 and TRBJ2-6, with D uncertain. The CDR3 sequence is 12 residues long. Trimming stripped 1 base from V and 5 bases from J, with 0 bases between. Germline loops: CDR1 SEHNR, CDR2 FQNEAQ (reference sequence). The DNA of the CDR3 is TGTGCCAGCAGCTTAGGGGCCAACGTCCTGACTTTC. This translates into CASSLGANVLTF.

The CDR3 sequence: CSARDQRASDTQYF. In nucleotides, the CDR3 is TGCAGTGCTAGAGATCAAAGGGCTTCAGATACGCAGTATTTT. V is TRBV20-1 and J is TRBJ2-3; D uncertain. In germline, CDR1 is DFQATT, CDR2 SNEGSKA (reference sequence). This CDR3 region has 14 residues. V lost 0 bases, J lost 4 bases, and 11 bases lay in between.

This clonotype is large. V gene TRBV29-1 combines with J gene TRBJ2-3; 11 bases are a match to TRBD2. The CDR3 contains 14 residues. The trim removed 2 bases at V and 7 bases at J, leaving 5 bases unmatched. Germline V lookup: CDR1 SQVTM, CDR2 ANQGSEA. DNA for the CDR3: TGCAGCGTTGAAACTAGCGGGAGACGAAATACGCAGTATTTT. It is translated as CSVETSGRRNTQYF.